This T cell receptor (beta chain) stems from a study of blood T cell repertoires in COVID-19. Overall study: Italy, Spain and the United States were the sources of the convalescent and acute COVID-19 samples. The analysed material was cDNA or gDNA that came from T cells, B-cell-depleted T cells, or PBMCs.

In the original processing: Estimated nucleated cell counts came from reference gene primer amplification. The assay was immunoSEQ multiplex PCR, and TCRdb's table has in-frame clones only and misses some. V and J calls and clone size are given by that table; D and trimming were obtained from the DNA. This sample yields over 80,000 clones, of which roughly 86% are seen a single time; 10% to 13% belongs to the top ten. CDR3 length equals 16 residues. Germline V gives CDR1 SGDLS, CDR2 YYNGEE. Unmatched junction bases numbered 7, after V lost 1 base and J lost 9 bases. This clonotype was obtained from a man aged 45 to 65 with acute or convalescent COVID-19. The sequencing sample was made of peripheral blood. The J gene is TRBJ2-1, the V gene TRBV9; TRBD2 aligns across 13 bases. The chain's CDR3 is CASSVLAGLAGSEQFF. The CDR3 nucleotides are TGTGCCAGCAGCGTATTAGCGGGACTAGCGGGAAGTGAGCAGTTCTTC.